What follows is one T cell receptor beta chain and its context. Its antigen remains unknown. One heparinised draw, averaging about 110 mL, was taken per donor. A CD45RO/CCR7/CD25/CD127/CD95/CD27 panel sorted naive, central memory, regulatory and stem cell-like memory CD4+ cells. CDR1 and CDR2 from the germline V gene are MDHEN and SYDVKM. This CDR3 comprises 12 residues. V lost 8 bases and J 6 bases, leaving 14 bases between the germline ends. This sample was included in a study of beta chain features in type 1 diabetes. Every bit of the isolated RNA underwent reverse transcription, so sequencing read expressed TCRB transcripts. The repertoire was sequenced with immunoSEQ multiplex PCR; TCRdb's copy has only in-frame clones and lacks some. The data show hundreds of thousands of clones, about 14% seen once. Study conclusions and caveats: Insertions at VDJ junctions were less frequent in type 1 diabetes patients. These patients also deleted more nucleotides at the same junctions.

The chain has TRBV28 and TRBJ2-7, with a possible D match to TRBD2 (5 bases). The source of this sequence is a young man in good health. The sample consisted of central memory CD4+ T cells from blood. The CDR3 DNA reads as TGTGCCAGCTCCCAACTAGGACGCGAGCAGTACGTC. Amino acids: CASSQLGREQYV.